This TCR beta chain was identified in a study of T-cell reconstitution after alpha-beta-depleted transplantation in children. Molecular barcoding with unique molecular identifiers was used for the TCRbeta library. Via MiXCR, TCRdb re-called the PCR reads, giving one row per CDR3 protein. The table lists about 980,000 distinct CDR3 sequences, 25% to 35% of them singletons. Notes on this clonotype: The antigen remains unidentified.

Study-level points and caveats: It was newly produced T cells that mostly accounted for T-cell counts and diversity one year after transplant. Where some patients showed high TCRbeta diversity at day 60, it came from recipient T cells and thymic progenitors that had survived.

In germline, CDR1 is KGHSH, CDR2 LQKENI. The ends were cut back, 1 base at V and 0 bases at J, with 10 bases in the middle. CDR3 size: 16 residues. The receptor comes from a boy under three years old who had a stem cell transplant for SCID, so the T cells may come from the graft donor. V usage is TRBV18 and J usage is TRBJ1-5, with a weak D call TRBD1 (5 bases). This material consisted of PBMCs, mostly from graft donor cells, taken 360 days after TCRalphabeta/CD19-depleted stem cell transplant. The CDR3 DNA reads as TGTGCCAGCTCACCACTGGGGGTAGGTAGCAATCAGCCCCAGCATTTT. Encoded protein: CASSPLGVGSNQPQHF.